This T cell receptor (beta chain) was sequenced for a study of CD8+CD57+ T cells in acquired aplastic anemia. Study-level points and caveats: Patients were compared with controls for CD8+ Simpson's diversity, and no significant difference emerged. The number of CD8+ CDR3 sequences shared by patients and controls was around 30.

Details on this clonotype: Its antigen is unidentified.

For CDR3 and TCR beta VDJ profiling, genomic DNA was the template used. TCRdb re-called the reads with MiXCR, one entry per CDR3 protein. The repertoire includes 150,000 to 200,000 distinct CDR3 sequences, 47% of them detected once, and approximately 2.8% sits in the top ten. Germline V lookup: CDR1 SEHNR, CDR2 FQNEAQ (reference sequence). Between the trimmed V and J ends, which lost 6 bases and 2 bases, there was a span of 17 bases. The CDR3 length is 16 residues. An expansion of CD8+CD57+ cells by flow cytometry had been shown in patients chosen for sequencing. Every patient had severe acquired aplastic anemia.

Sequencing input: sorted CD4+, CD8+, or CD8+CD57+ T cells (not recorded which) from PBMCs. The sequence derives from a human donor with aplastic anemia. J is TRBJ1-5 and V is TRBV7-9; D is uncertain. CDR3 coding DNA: TGTGCCAGCAGTTATAGTGGGTATGTGGGCAATCAGCCCCAGCATTTT. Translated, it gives CASSYSGYVGNQPQHF.